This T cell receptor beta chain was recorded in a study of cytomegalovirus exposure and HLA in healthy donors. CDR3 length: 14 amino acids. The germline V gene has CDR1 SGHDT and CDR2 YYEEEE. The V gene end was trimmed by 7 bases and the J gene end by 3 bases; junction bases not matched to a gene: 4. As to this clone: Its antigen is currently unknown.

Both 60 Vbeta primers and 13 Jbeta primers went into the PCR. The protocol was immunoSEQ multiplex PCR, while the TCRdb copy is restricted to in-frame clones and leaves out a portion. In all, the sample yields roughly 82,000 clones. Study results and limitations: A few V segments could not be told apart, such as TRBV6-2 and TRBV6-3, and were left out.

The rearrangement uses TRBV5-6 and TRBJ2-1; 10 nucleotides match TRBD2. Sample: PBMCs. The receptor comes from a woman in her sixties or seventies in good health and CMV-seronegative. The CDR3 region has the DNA TGTGCCAGCCGAACTAGCGGGGACTACAATGAGCAGTTCTTC. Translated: CASRTSGDYNEQFF.